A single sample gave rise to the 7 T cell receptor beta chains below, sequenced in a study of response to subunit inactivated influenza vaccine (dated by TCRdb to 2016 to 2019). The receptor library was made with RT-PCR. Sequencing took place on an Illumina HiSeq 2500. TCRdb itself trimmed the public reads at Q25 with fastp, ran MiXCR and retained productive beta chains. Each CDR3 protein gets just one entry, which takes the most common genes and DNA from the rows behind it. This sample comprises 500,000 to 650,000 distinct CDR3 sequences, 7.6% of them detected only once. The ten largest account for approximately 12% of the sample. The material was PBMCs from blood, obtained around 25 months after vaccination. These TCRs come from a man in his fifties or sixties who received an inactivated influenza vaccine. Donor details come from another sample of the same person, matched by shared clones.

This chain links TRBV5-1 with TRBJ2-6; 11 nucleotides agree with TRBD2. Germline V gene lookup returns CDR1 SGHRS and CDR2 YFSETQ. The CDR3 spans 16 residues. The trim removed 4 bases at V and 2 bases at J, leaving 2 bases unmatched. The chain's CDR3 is CASSIAGGAGANVLTF. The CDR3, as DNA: TGCGCCAGCAGCATAGCGGGAGGGGCTGGGGCCAACGTCCTGACTTTC.

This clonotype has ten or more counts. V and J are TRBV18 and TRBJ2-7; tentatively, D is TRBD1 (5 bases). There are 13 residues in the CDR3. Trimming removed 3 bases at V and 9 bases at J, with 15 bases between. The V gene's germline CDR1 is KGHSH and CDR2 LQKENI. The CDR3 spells CASSPQGGVPQYF. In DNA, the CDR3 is TGTGCCAGCTCACCGCAGGGTGGGGTCCCGCAGTACTTC.

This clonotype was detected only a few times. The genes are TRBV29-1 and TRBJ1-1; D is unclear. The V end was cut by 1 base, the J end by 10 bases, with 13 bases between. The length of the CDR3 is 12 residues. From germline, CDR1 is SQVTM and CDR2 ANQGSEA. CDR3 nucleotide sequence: TGCAGCGTTGAAGTTACAAGGGAGGGAGCTTTCTTT. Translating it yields CSVEVTREGAFF. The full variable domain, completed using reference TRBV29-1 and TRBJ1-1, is SAVISQKPSRDICQRGTSLTIQCQVDSQVTMMFWYRQQPGQSLTLIATANQGSEATYESGFVIDKFPISRPNLTFSTLTVSNMSPEDSSIYLCSVEVTREGAFFGQGTRLTVV.

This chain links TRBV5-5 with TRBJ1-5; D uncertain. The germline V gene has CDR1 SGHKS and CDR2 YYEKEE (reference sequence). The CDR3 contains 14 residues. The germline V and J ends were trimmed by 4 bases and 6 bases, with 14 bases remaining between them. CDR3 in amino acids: CASSATGSGQPQHF. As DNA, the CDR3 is TGTGCCAGCAGCGCGACTGGGTCAGGTCAGCCCCAGCATTTT.

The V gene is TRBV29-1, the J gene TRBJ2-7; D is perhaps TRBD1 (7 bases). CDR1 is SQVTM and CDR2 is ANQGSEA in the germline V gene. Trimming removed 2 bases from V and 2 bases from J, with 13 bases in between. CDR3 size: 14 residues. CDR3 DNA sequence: TGCAGCGTTGAACAGGGGGACTCACCCTACGAGCAGTACTTC. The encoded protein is CSVEQGDSPYEQYF.

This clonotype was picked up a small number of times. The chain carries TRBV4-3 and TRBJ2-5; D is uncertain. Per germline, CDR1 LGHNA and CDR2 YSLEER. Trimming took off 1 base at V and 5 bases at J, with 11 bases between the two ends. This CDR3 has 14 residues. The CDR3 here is CASSQGSRDETQYF. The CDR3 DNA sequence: TGCGCCAGCAGCCAAGGCTCTAGAGATGAGACCCAGTACTTC.

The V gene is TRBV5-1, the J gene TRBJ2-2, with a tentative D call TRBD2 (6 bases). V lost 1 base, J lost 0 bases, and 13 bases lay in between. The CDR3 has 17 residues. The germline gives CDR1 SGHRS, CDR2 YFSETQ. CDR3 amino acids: CASSLLLGTANTGELFF. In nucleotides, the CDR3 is TGCGCCAGCAGCTTGCTCCTAGGGACTGCGAACACCGGGGAGCTGTTTTTT.